This TCR beta chain originates from a study of Ad26.COV2.S vaccination and SARS-CoV-2 variants. Overall study: This donor came from the COV1001 trial of Ad26.COV2.S. Once, or twice with 56 days between doses, Ad26.COV2.S was given intramuscularly.

The V and J ends lost 4 bases and 3 bases, in that order; junction bases with no gene match: 6. CDR3 length equals 16 residues. Germline-derived CDR1 and CDR2 are SGHDT and YYEEEE. As to treatment: some 19 received Ad26.COV2.S at low or high dose, single or two shots; about 5 received placebo; per-sample allocation not given. Each sample was drawn 63 days after the first injection (of vaccine or placebo). Study-level findings and limits: Measurement of non-spike TCR breadth gave similar results in vaccine and placebo recipients.

This clone was detected a few times. Its target is not known. The repertoire was sequenced with immunoSEQ multiplex PCR; TCRdb's copy has only in-frame clones and lacks some. The table has 350,000 to 400,000 clones, approximately 91% seen once; the top ten hold 1.5% to 2%. The receptor was isolated from a person between 18 and 59 years old who received the Ad26.COV2.S COVID-19 vaccine or a placebo. The chain links TRBV5-6 to TRBJ2-2; TRBD2 matches 10 bases. This specimen consisted of peripheral blood, obtained in a trial of Ad26.COV2.S vaccine versus placebo. The CDR3 DNA is TGTGCCAGCAGCCAGGGACTAGCGAAATACACCGGGGAGCTGTTTTTT. Protein: CASSQGLAKYTGELFF.